This T cell receptor (beta chain) was sequenced in a study of T cells after posttransplantation cyclophosphamide (dated by TCRdb to 2016 to 2017). The study in broad terms: T cell repertoire reconstitution was tracked by TRB sequencing after myeloablative bone marrow transplantation in which posttransplantation cyclophosphamide was used as GVHD prophylaxis. Antigen receptor sequencing covered samples from roughly 40 PTCy-treated patients and 15 to 20 of their related bone marrow donors. Blood from all 35 or so PTCy patients who had 1-year posttransplant specimens underwent TRB sequencing. TRB sequencing was also done on up to 3 additional blood samples from 2 to 5.2 years after transplant in 3 patients, and on pretransplant blood from a handful of patients. Because TRA and TRB clonality were tightly correlated in fewer than 10 samples, subsequent TCR analyses were focused on TRB only. Public TRB sequences were checked against a database of over 3,000 sequences associated with responses to pathogens, tumor antigens, self-antigens and alloantigens.

Comment on this clone: Its antigen is currently not known. The record has no base qualities; no much larger clone is one base away.

Related bone marrow donors provided peripheral blood samples on the day of marrow donation. Peripheral blood and bone marrow mononuclear cells were isolated by Ficoll-Hypaque density centrifugation and were cryopreserved. TRB sequencing used genomic DNA with the immunoSEQ assay at survey resolution or the hsTCRB kit. In the source study's methods: Initial read processing used immunoSEQ software, and repertoire analyses used the LymphoSeq R package. Clonality was calculated as 1 minus normalized Shannon entropy, and the Gini coefficient was also calculated for each TRB dataset. Phenotypes of unsorted samples were inferred by mapping TRB sequences from sorted subsets of the recipient or donor onto the same recipient's unsorted samples. TCRdb limited this immuneACCESS table to in-frame rearrangements with V and J called. A share of clones is missing; checked studies link under half to unresolved V genes, and the rest is unexplained. The V and J calls and the clone size are those of that table, but D and trimming were determined from the DNA. In this sample the table shows about 47,000 clones, around 94% of which occur a single time. In total, the top ten clones hold around 3% of the sample.

Overall study outcomes, separate from this receptor: Across the 45 to 55 patients, TRB clonality was highly associated with recipient CMV seropositivity and CMV reactivation, and diversity with PTCy was similar to that in the CNI/methotrexate controls. The TRB repertoires of T cells infiltrating skin or the GI tract showed only limited overlap with the TRB repertoires found in blood. Donor-recipient similarity was low at 1-2 months but increased during the first year, and donor CD8+ memory clones often dominated later blood repertoires.

The CDR3 starts with the cysteine, ends with the phenylalanine, and has 15 residues. The entry retains the CDR3 DNA only, 45 bases that are in frame from base 1. Ends trimmed: V by 8 bases, J by 0 bases; bases unmatched to a gene: 4. Looking up the germline V gene yields CDR1 SNHLY and CDR2 FYNNEI. The clonotype comes from a woman in her 30s in good health and a related stem cell transplant donor. The chain joins TRBV2 to TRBJ1-6; TRBD1 aligns with 7 central bases. The sample taken for sequencing was PBMCs. The CDR3 protein: CASQDRSSYNSPLHF. The nucleotides are TGTGCCAGCCAGGACAGGAGCTCCTATAATTCACCCCTCCACTTT.